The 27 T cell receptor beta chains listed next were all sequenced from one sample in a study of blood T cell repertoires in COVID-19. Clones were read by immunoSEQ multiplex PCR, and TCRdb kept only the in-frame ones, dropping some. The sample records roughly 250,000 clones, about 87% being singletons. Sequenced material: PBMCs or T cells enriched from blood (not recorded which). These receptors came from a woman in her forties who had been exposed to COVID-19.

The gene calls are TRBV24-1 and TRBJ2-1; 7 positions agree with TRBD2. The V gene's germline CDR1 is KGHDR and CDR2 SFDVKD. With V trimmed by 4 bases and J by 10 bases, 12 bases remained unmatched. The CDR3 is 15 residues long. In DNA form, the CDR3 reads TGTGCCACCAGTGACCCCAGAGGACTAGGACGGGAGCAGTTCTTC. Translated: CATSDPRGLGREQFF.

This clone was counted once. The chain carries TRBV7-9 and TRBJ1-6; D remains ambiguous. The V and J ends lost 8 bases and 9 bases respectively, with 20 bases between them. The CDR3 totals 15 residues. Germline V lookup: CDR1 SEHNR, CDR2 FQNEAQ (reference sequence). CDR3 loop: CASSTAGSLLSPLHF. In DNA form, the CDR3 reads TGTGCCAGCTCAACAGCGGGATCACTGCTTTCACCCCTCCACTTT.

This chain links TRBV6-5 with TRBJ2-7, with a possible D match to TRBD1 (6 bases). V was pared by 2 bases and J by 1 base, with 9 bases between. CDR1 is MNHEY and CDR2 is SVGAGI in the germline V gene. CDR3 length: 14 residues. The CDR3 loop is CASSYRDKSYEQYF. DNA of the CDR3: TGTGCCAGCAGTTACCGGGACAAGTCCTACGAGCAGTACTTC.

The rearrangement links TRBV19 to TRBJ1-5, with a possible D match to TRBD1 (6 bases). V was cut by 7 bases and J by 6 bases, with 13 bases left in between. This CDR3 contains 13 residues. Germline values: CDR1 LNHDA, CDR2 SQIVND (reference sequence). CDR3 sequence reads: CASKVRGVQPQHF. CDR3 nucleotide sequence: TGTGCCAGTAAGGTCAGGGGCGTTCAGCCCCAGCATTTT. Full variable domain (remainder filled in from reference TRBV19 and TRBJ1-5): DGGITQSPKYLFRKEGQNVTLSCEQNLNHDAMYWYRQDPGQGLRLIYYSQIVNDFQKGDIAEGYSVSREKKESFPLTVTSAQKNPTAFYLCASKVRGVQPQHFGDGTRLSIL.

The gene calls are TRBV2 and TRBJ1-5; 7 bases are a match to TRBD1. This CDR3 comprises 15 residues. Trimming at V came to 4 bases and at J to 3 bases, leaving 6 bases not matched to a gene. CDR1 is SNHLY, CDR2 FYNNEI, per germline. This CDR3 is CASSGQGGYNQPQHF. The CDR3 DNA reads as TGTGCCAGCAGTGGTCAGGGGGGTTACAATCAGCCCCAGCATTTT. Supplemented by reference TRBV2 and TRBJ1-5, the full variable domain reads EPEVTQTPSHQVTQMGQEVILRCVPISNHLYFYWYRQILGQKVEFLVSFYNNEISEKSEIFDDQFSVERPDGSNFTLKIRSTKLEDSAMYFCASSGQGGYNQPQHFGDGTRLSIL.

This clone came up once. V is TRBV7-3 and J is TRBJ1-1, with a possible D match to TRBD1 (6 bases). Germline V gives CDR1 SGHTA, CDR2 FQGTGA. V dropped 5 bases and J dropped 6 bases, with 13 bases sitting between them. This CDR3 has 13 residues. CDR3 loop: CASSQSGGPEAFF. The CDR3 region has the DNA TGTGCCAGCAGCCAGTCGGGGGGGCCTGAAGCTTTCTTT.

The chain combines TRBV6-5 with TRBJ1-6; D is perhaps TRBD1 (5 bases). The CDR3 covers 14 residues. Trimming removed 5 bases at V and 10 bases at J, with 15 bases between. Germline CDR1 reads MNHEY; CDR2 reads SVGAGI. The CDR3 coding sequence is TGTGCCAGCAGTCCCACGGGGGTAACCTCACCCCTCCACTTT. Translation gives CASSPTGVTSPLHF.

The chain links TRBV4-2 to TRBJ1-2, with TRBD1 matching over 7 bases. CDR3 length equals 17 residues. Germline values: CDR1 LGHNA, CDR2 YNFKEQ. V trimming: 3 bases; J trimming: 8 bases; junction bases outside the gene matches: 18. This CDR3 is CASSHGFQGGGLGGYTF. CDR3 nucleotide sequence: TGTGCCAGCAGCCACGGGTTTCAGGGGGGCGGCCTTGGGGGCTACACCTTC.

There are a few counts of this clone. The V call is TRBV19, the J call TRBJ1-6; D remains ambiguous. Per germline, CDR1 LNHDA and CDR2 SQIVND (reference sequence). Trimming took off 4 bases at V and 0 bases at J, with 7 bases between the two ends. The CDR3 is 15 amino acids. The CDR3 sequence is CASSKRSSYNSPLHF. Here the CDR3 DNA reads TGTGCCAGTAGTAAGAGGAGCTCCTATAATTCACCCCTCCACTTT.

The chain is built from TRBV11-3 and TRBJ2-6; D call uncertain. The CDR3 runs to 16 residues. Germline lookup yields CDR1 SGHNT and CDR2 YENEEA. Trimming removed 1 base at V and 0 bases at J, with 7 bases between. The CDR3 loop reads CASSLGHSSGANVLTF. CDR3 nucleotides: TGTGCCAGCAGCTTAGGGCACAGCTCTGGGGCCAACGTCCTGACTTTC.

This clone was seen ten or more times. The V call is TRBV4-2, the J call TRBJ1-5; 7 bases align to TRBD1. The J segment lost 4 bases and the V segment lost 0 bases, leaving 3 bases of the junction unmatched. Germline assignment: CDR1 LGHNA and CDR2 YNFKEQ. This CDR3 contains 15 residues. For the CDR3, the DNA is TGTGCCAGCAGCCAAGATCAACAGGGGAATCAGCCCCAGCATTTT. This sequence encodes CASSQDQQGNQPQHF.

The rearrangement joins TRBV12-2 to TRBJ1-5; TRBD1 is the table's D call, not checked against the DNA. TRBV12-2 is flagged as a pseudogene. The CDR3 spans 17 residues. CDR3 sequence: CASRLAPFRDIPQPQHF. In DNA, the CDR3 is TGTGCAAGTCGCTTAGCACCATTCCGGGACATTCCTCAGCCCCAGCATTTT.

For the CDR3, the DNA is TGTGCCATCAGCGCGGGACTAGCGGGAGGCCCTACCTACAATGAGCAGTTCTTC. Protein product: CAISAGLAGGPTYNEQFF. The chain recombines TRBV10-3 with TRBJ2-1; 15 bases agree with TRBD2. The V gene's germline CDR1 is ENHRY and CDR2 SYGVKD. The CDR3 is 18 amino acids. Trimming at V came to 6 bases and at J to 2 bases, leaving 8 bases not matched to a gene.

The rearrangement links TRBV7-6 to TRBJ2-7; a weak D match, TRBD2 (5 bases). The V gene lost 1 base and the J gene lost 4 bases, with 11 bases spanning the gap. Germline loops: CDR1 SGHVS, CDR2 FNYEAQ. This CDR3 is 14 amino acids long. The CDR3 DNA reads TGTGCCAGCAGCTTAGAAGGGCGGAGGTACGAGCAGTACTTC. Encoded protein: CASSLEGRRYEQYF.

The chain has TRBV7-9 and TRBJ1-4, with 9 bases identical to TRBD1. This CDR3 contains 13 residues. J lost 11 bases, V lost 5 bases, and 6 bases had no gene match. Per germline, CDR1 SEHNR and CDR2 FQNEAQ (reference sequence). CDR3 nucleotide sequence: TGTGCCAGCAGCGCCGTGGGGACAGGGAAACTGTTTTTT. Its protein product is CASSAVGTGKLFF.

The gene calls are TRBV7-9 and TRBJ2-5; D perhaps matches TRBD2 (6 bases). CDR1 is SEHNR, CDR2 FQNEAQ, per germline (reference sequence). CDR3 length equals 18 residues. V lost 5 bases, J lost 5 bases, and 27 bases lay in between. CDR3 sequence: CASSLFLGGPVVGETQYF. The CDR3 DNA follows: TGTGCCAGCAGCCTTTTTCTCGGAGGGCCGGTGGTCGGGGAGACCCAGTACTTC.

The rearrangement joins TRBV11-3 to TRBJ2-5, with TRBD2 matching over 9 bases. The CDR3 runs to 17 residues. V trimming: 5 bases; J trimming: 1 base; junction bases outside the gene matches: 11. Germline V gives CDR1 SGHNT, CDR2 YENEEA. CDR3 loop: CASSQPLAGTAQETQYF. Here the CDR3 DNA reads TGTGCCAGCAGCCAGCCCCTAGCGGGGACCGCCCAAGAGACCCAGTACTTC.

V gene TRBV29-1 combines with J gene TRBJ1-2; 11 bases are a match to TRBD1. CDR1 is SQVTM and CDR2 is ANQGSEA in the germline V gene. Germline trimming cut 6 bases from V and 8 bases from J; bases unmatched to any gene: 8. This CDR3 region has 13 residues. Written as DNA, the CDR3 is TGCAGCGTGGACAGGGGGCGCTCCGGCGGCTACACCTTC. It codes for CSVDRGRSGGYTF.

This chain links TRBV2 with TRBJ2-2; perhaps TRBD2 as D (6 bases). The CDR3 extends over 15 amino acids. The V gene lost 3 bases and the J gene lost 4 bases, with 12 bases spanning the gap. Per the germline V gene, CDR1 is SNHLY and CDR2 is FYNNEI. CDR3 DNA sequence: TGTGCCAGCAGTGAGGTTAGCGGTTTCACCGGGGAGCTGTTTTTT. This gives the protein CASSEVSGFTGELFF.

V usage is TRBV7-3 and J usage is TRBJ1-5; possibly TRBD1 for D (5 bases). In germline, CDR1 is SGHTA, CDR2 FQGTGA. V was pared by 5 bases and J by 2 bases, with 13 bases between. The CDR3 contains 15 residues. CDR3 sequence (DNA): TGTGCCAGCAGCAAGACAGCGGGGGGCAATCAGCCCCAGCATTTT. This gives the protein CASSKTAGGNQPQHF.

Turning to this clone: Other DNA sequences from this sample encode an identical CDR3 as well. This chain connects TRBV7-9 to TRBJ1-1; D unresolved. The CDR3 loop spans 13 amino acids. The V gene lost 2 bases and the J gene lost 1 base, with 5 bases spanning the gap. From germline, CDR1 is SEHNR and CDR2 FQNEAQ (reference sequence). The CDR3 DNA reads TGTGCCAGCAGCTTATCCGGGAACACTGAAGCTTTCTTT. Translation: CASSLSGNTEAFF.

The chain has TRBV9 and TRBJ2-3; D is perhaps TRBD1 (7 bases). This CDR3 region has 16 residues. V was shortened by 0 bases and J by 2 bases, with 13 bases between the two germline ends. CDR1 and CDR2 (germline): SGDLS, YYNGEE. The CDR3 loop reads CASSVVAGGNTDTQYF. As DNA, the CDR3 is TGTGCCAGCAGCGTAGTGGCAGGGGGGAACACAGATACGCAGTATTTT.

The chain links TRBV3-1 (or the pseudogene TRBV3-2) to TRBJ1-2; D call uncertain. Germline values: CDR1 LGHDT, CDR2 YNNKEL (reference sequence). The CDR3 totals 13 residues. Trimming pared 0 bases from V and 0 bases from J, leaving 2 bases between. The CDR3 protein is CASSQDSNYGYTF. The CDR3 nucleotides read TGTGCCAGCAGCCAAGACTCTAACTATGGCTACACCTTC.

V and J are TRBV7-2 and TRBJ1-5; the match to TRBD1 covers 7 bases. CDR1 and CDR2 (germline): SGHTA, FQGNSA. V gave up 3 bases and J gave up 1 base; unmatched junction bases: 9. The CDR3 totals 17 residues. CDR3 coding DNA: TGTGCCAGCAGCTTCCCAGGGGGAGGAAAAAGCAATCAGCCCCAGCATTTT. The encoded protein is CASSFPGGGKSNQPQHF.

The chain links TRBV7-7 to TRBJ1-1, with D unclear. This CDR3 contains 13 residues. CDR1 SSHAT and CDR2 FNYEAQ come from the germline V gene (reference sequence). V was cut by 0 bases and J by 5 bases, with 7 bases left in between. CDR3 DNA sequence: TGTGCCAGCAGCTTAGCGAGGGAAACTGAAGCTTTCTTT. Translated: CASSLARETEAFF.

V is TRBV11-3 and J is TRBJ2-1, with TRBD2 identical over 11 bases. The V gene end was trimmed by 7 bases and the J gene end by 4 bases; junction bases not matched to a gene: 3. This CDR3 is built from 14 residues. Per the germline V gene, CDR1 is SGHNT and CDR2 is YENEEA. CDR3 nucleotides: TGTGCCAGCAAGACTAGCGGGACGTACAATGAGCAGTTCTTC. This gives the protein CASKTSGTYNEQFF. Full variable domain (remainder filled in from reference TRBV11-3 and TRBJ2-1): EAGVVQSPRYKIIEKKQPVAFWCNPISGHNTLYWYLQNLGQGPELLIRYENEEAVDDSQLPKDRFSAERLKGVDSTLKIQPAELGDSAVYLCASKTSGTYNEQFFGPGTRLTVL.

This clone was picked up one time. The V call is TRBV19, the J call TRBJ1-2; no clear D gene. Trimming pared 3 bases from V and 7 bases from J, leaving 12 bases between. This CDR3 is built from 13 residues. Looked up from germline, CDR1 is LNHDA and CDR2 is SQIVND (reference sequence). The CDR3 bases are TGTGCCAGTAGTATGGTCCTGAGAGGTGGCTACACCTTC. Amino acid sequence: CASSMVLRGGYTF.